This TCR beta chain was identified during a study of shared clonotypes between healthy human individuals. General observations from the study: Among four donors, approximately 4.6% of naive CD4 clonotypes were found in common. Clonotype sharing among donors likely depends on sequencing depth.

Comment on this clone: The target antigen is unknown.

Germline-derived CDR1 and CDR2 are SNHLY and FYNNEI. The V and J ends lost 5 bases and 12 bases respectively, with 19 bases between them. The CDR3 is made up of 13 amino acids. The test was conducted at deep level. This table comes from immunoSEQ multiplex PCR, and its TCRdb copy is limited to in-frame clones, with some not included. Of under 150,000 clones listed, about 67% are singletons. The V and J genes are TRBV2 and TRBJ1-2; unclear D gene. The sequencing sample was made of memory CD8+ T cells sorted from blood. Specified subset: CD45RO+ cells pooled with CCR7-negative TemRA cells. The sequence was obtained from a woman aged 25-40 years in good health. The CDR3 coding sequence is TGTGCCAGCAGTCCCCGGGGAGGGTCTTCGGACACCTTC. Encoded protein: CASSPRGGSSDTF. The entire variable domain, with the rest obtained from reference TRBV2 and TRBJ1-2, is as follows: EPEVTQTPSHQVTQMGQEVILRCVPISNHLYFYWYRQILGQKVEFLVSFYNNEISEKSEIFDDQFSVERPDGSNFTLKIRSTKLEDSAMYFCASSPRGGSSDTFGSGTRLTVV.